This T cell receptor beta chain stems from a study of spatial heterogeneity in lung cancer. Looking at the study overall: At a median of around 23 months after resection, follow-up PBMC samples were sequenced when available.

Regarding time point: blood at routine non-recurrence follow-up after resection. The sequenced material consisted of unsorted whole RNA from tumor, nontumor lung or frozen PBMC. This CDR3 has 15 residues. V lost 3 bases and J 0 bases, leaving 12 bases between the germline ends. Germline CDR1 and CDR2: SGHNT and YYREEE (reference sequence). TCRdb redid the calling of the 5' RACE reads with MiXCR, one entry per CDR3 protein. The repertoire has fewer than 55,000 distinct CDR3 sequences, 7.4% of them found once; the top ten carry around 33%. Details on this clonotype: The target antigen is unknown.

Study observations and caveats: Ubiquitous, expanded tumor-derived TCRs were more frequently observed in blood at resection than at follow-up.

Specimen: PBMCs, collected at follow-up. This chain connects TRBV5-4 to TRBJ1-2; possibly TRBD1 for D (5 bases). This clonotype originated in a female donor with early-stage non-small cell lung cancer. The CDR3: CASSYGTDTNYGYTF. CDR3 in DNA: TGTGCCAGCAGCTACGGGACGGACACTAACTATGGCTACACCTTC.